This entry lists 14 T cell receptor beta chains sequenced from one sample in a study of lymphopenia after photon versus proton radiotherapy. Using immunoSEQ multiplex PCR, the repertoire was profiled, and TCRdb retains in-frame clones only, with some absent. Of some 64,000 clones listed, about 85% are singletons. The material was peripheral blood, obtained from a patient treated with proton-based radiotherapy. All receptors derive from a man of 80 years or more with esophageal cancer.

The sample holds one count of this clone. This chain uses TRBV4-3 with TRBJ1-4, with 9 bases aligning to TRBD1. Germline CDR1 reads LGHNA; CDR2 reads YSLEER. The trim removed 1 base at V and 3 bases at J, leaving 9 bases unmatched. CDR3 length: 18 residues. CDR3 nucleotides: TGCGCCAGCAGCCAAGTCGTTGGGACAGGGAGACCTAATGAAAAACTGTTTTTT. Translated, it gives CASSQVVGTGRPNEKLFF.

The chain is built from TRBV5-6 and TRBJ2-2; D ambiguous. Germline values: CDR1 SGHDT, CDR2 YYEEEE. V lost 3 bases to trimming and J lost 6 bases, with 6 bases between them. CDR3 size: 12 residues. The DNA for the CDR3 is TGTGCCAGCAGCTACGGTTCCGGGGAGCTGTTTTTT. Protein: CASSYGSGELFF.

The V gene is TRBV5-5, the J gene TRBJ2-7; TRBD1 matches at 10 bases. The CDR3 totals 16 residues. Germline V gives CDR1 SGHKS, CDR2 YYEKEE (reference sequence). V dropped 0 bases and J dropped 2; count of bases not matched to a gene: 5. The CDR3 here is CASSLGLGTGAYEQYF. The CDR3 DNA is TGTGCCAGCAGCTTGGGACTTGGGACAGGGGCCTACGAGCAGTACTTC.

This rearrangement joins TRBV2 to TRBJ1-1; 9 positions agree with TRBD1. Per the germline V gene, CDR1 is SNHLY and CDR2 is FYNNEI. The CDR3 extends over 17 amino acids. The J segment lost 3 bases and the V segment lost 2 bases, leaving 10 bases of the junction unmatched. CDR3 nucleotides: TGTGCCAGCAGTGAATCTCCGACAGGGGGAATTTACACTGAAGCTTTCTTT. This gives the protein CASSESPTGGIYTEAFF.

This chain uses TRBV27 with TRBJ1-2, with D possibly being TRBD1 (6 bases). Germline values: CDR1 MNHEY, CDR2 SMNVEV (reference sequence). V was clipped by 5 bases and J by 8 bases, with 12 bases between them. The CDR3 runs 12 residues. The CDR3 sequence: CASSGGSGGYTF. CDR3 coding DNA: TGTGCCAGCAGTGGGGGCTCTGGGGGCTACACCTTC.

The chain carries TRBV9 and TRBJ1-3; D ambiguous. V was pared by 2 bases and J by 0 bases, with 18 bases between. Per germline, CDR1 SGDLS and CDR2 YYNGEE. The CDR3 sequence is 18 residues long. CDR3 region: CASSVVPSPRGSGNTIYF. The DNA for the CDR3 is TGTGCCAGCAGCGTGGTACCGTCCCCCCGGGGCTCTGGAAACACCATATATTTT.

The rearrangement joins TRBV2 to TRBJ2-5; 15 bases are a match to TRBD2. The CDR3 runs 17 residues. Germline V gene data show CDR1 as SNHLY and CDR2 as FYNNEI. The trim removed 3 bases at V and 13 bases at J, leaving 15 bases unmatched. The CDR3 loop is CASSDSLPGLAGGPSYF. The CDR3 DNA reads TGTGCCAGCAGTGACTCACTCCCGGGACTAGCGGGGGGCCCTTCGTACTTC.

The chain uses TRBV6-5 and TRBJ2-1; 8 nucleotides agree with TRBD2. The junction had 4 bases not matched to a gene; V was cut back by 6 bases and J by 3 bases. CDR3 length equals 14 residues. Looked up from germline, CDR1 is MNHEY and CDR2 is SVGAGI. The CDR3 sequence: CASRSSGSYNEQFF. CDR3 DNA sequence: TGTGCCAGCAGGTCAAGCGGGAGCTACAATGAGCAGTTCTTC.

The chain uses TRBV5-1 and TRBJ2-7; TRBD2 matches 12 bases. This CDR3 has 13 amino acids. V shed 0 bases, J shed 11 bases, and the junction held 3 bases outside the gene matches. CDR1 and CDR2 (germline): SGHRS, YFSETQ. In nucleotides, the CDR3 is TGCGCCAGCAGCTTGGGTACTAGCGGGAGGAAGTACTTC. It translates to CASSLGTSGRKYF.

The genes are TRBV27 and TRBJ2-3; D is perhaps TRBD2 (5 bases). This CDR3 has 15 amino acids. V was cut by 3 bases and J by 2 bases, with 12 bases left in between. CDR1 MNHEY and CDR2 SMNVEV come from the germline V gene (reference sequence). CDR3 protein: CASSFRTPNTDTQYF. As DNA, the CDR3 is TGTGCCAGCAGTTTCCGGACTCCCAACACAGATACGCAGTATTTT.

The CDR3 bases are TGTGCCAGCAGCATGGGACGGATATATGGCTACACCTTC. This codes for CASSMGRIYGYTF. This rearrangement joins TRBV11-2 to TRBJ1-2; D is possibly TRBD1 (5 bases). Germline values: CDR1 SGHAT, CDR2 FQNNGV. CDR3 length: 13 residues. V was trimmed by 5 bases and J by 5 bases, leaving 12 bases between them.

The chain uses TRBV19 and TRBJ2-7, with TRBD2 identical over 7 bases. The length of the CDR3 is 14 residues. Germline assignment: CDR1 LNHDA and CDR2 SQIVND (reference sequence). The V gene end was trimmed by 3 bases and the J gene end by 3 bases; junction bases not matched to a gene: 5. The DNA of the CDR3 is TGTGCCAGTAGTATGGGGGGGACCCTCTACGAGCAGTACTTC. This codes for CASSMGGTLYEQYF.

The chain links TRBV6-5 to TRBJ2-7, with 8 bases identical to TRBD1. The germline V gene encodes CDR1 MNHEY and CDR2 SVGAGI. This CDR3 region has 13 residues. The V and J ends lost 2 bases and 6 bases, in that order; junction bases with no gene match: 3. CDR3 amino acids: CASSYGQGCEQYF. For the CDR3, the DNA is TGTGCCAGCAGTTACGGACAGGGCTGCGAGCAGTACTTC.

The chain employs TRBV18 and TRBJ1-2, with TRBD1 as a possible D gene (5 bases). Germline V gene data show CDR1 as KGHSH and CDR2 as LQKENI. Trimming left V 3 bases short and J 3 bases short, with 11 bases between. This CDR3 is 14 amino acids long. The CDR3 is CASSPPGWDYGYTF. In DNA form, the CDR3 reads TGTGCCAGCTCACCGCCAGGGTGGGACTATGGCTACACCTTC.